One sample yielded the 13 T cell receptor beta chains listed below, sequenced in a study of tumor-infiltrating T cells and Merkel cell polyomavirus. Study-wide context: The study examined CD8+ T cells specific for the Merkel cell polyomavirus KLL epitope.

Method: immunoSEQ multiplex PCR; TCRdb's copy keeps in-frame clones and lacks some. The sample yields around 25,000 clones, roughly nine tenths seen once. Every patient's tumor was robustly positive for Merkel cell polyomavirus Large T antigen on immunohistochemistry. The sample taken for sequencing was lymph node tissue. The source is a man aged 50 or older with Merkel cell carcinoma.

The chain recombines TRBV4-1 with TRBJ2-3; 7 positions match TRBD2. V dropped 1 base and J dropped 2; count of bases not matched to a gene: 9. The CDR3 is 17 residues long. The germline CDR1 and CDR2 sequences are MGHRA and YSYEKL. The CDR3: CASSQAVSSGLTDTQYF. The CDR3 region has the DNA TGCGCCAGCAGCCAAGCTGTTTCTAGCGGACTCACAGATACGCAGTATTTT.

CDR3 nucleotide sequence: TGTGCCAGCAGCTTGGGACAGAATAGCAATCAGCCCCAGCATTTT. Protein sequence: CASSLGQNSNQPQHF. This rearrangement joins TRBV11-2 to TRBJ1-5, with TRBD1 identical over 7 bases. Trimming cost V 3 bases and J 0 bases; bases outside gene matches: 2. This CDR3 comprises 15 residues. Germline CDR1 SGHAT, CDR2 FQNNGV.

The CDR3 bases are TGTGCCAGTACCTCTCGAGAGACAGGGAAGATTCAGTACTTC. It encodes CASTSRETGKIQYF. The J gene is TRBJ2-4, the V gene TRBV19; 7 bases match TRBD1. The CDR3 covers 14 residues. The V and J ends lost 7 bases and 10 bases, in that order; junction bases with no gene match: 13. Germline values: CDR1 LNHDA, CDR2 SQIVND (reference sequence).

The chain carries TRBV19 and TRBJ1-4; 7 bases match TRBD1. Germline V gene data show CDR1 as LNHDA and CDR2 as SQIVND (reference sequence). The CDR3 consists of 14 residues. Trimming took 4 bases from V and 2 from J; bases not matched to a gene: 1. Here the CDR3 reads CASSTQGTNEKLFF. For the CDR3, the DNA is TGTGCCAGTAGTACACAGGGGACTAATGAAAAACTGTTTTTT.

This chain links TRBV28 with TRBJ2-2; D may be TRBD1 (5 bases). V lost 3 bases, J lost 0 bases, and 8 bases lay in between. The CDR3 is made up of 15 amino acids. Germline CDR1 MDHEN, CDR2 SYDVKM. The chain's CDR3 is CASSFYRSNTGELFF. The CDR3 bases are TGTGCCAGCAGTTTTTACAGGTCGAACACCGGGGAGCTGTTTTTT.

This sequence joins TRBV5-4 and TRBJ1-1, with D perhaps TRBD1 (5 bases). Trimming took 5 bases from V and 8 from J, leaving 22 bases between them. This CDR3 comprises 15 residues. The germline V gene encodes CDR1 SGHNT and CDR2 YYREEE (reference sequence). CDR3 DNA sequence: TGTGCCAGCAGGCCTCGAGGGGCCCGGGGGAGGGAAGCTTTCTTT. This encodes CASRPRGARGREAFF.

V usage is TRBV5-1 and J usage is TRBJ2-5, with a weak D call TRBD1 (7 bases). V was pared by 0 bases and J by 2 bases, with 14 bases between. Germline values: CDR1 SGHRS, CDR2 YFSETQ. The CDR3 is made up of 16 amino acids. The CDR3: CASSLGPTGTQETQYF. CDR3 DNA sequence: TGCGCCAGCAGCTTGGGACCGACAGGGACTCAAGAGACCCAGTACTTC.

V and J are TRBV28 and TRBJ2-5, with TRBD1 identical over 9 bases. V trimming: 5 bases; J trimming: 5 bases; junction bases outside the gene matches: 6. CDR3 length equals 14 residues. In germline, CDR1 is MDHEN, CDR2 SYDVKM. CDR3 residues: CASSEQGAGETQYF. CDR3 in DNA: TGTGCCAGCAGTGAACAGGGGGCGGGGGAGACCCAGTACTTC.

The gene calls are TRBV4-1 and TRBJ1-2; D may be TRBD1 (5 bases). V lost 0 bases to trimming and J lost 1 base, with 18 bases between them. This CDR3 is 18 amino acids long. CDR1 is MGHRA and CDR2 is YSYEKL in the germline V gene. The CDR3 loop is CASSQDVGRGTINYGYTF. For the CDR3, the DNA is TGCGCCAGCAGCCAAGATGTGGGGCGGGGGACTATTAACTATGGCTACACCTTC.

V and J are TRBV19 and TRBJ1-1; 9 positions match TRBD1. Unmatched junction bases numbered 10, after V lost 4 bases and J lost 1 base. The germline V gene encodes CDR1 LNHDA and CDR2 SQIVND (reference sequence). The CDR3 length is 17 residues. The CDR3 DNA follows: TGTGCCAGTAGTAGCCCGTTGGAGGGACAGGGGAACACTGAAGCTTTCTTT. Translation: CASSSPLEGQGNTEAFF.

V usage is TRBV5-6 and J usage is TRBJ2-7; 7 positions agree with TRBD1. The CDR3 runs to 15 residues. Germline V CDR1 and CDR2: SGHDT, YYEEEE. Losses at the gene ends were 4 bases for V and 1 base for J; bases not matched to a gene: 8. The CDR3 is CASSPGPRGSYEQYF. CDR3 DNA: TGTGCCAGCAGCCCGGGCCCCAGGGGGTCCTACGAGCAGTACTTC.

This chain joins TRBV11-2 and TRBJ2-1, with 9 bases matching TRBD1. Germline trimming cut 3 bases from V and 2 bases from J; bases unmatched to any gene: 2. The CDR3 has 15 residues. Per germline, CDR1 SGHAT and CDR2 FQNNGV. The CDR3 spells CASSLTGGAYNEQFF. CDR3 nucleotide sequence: TGTGCCAGCAGCTTGACAGGGGGAGCCTACAATGAGCAGTTCTTC.

DNA of the CDR3: TGTGCCAGCGAGGCGGGAGGGAAGTACAATGAGCAGTTCTTC. Translated, it gives CASEAGGKYNEQFF. This chain joins TRBV5-4 and TRBJ2-1; TRBD2 aligns across 9 bases. The trim removed 7 bases at V and 4 bases at J, leaving 6 bases unmatched. The CDR3 loop spans 14 amino acids. The V gene's germline CDR1 is SGHNT and CDR2 YYREEE (reference sequence).